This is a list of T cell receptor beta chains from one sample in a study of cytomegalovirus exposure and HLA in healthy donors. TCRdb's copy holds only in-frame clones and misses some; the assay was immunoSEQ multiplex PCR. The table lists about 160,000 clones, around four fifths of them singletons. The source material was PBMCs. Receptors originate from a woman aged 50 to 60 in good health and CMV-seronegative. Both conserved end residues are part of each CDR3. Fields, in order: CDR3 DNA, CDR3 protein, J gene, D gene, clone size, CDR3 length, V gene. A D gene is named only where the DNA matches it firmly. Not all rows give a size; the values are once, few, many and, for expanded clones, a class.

CDR3 DNA: TGCGCCAGCAGCCGAAAGGACAGCCAATTCACAGATACGCAGTATTTT; CDR3 protein: CASSRKDSQFTDTQYF; J gene: TRBJ2-3; D gene: -; clone size: -; CDR3 length: 16; V gene: TRBV5-1
CDR3 DNA: TGTGCCAGCAGCTTTAGCGGGGGGGCGTACACCGGGGAGCTGTTTTTT; CDR3 protein: CASSFSGGAYTGELFF; J gene: TRBJ2-2; D gene: TRBD2; clone size: -; CDR3 length: 16; V gene: TRBV5-4
CDR3 DNA: TGTGCCAGCAGTTTTGGTCAGGGGGCTCTGGAGGGCTACACCTTC; CDR3 protein: CASSFGQGALEGYTF; J gene: TRBJ1-2; D gene: TRBD1; clone size: -; CDR3 length: 15; V gene: TRBV27
CDR3 DNA: TGTGCCAGCTCCCTCGGGACAGCTATCTCCTACGAGCAGTACTTC; CDR3 protein: CASSLGTAISYEQYF; J gene: TRBJ2-7; D gene: TRBD1; clone size: -; CDR3 length: 15; V gene: TRBV18
CDR3 DNA: TGTGCCAGCAGATTGGGGGGGGTCAACTACAATGAGCAGTTCTTC; CDR3 protein: CASRLGGVNYNEQFF; J gene: TRBJ2-1; D gene: TRBD2; clone size: once; CDR3 length: 15; V gene: TRBV7-9
CDR3 DNA: TGTGCCAGCAGGGAAGGGGGGGGATATAGCAATCAGCCCCAGCATTTT; CDR3 protein: CASREGGGYSNQPQHF; J gene: TRBJ1-5; D gene: -; clone size: -; CDR3 length: 16; V gene: TRBV4-2
CDR3 DNA: TGTGCCAGCAGTTTAGAGGGGGCAGAGACCCAGTACTTC; CDR3 protein: CASSLEGAETQYF; J gene: TRBJ2-5; D gene: TRBD1; clone size: -; CDR3 length: 13; V gene: TRBV28
CDR3 DNA: TGTGCCAGTAGTGCCGGACTAGCGGGGGACGGGGACGAGCAGTACTTC; CDR3 protein: CASSAGLAGDGDEQYF; J gene: TRBJ2-7; D gene: TRBD2; clone size: few; CDR3 length: 16; V gene: TRBV19
CDR3 DNA: TGTGCCAGCAGTGGGGGACAGTTGACTAACTATGGCTACACCTTC; CDR3 protein: CASSGGQLTNYGYTF; J gene: TRBJ1-2; D gene: TRBD1; clone size: -; CDR3 length: 15; V gene: TRBV28
CDR3 DNA: TGTGCCAGCAGCTTAGGACAGGGGTCGGACTACGAGCAGTACTTC; CDR3 protein: CASSLGQGSDYEQYF; J gene: TRBJ2-7; D gene: TRBD1; clone size: -; CDR3 length: 15; V gene: TRBV11-3
CDR3 DNA: TGTGCCTGGTCACAGGATTCTGAAGCTTTCTTT; CDR3 protein: CAWSQDSEAFF; J gene: TRBJ1-1; D gene: -; clone size: -; CDR3 length: 11; V gene: TRBV30
CDR3 DNA: TGCAGCGTTGAAGATCCTTCGCTCGGTATCACAGATACGCAGTATTTT; CDR3 protein: CSVEDPSLGITDTQYF; J gene: TRBJ2-3; D gene: -; clone size: -; CDR3 length: 16; V gene: TRBV29-1
CDR3 DNA: TGTGCCAGCAGCCTAGCGGGAGGGCCGGGAGATACGCAGTATTTT; CDR3 protein: CASSLAGGPGDTQYF; J gene: TRBJ2-3; D gene: TRBD2; clone size: -; CDR3 length: 15; V gene: TRBV7-3
CDR3 DNA: TGTGCCAGCAGCGTTAACGAGCGGGCCTCCTACAATGAGCAGTTCTTC; CDR3 protein: CASSVNERASYNEQFF; J gene: TRBJ2-1; D gene: -; clone size: few; CDR3 length: 16; V gene: TRBV9
CDR3 DNA: TGCGCCAGCAGTACTGGACAGGGCTACTATGGCTACACCTTC; CDR3 protein: CASSTGQGYYGYTF; J gene: TRBJ1-2; D gene: TRBD1; clone size: -; CDR3 length: 14; V gene: TRBV5-1
CDR3 DNA: TGTGCCAGTAGTCGGTTTGTATTTGGCACTGAAGCTTTCTTT; CDR3 protein: CASSRFVFGTEAFF; J gene: TRBJ1-1; D gene: -; clone size: -; CDR3 length: 14; V gene: TRBV19
CDR3 DNA: TGTGCCAGCGACCGGGACAGGGATACAGATACGCAGTATTTT; CDR3 protein: CASDRDRDTDTQYF; J gene: TRBJ2-3; D gene: TRBD1; clone size: -; CDR3 length: 14; V gene: TRBV6-1
CDR3 DNA: TGTGCCAGCAGTGACTTGAGCAATCAGCCCCAGCATTTT; CDR3 protein: CASSDLSNQPQHF; J gene: TRBJ1-5; D gene: -; clone size: -; CDR3 length: 13; V gene: TRBV6-1
CDR3 DNA: TGCGCCAGCAGCCTGGCGGGGAACACTGAAGCTTTCTTT; CDR3 protein: CASSLAGNTEAFF; J gene: TRBJ1-1; D gene: -; clone size: -; CDR3 length: 13; V gene: TRBV4-3
CDR3 DNA: TGTGCCAGCAGCCTCGCGGCACCGAATCAGCCCCAGCATTTT; CDR3 protein: CASSLAAPNQPQHF; J gene: TRBJ1-5; D gene: -; clone size: few; CDR3 length: 14; V gene: TRBV7-9
CDR3 DNA: TGTGCCAGCAGCGTAGGCCCCCGGGGTGAAAGCACTGAAGCTTTCTTT; CDR3 protein: CASSVGPRGESTEAFF; J gene: TRBJ1-1; D gene: -; clone size: -; CDR3 length: 16; V gene: TRBV9
CDR3 DNA: TGTGCCAGCAGCCCCCAGGGGTGGGGAGAGACCCAGTACTTC; CDR3 protein: CASSPQGWGETQYF; J gene: TRBJ2-5; D gene: -; clone size: -; CDR3 length: 14; V gene: TRBV7-9
CDR3 DNA: TGTGCCAGCAGTGAATATGTAGTGCAGTACTTC; CDR3 protein: CASSEYVVQYF; J gene: TRBJ2-7; D gene: -; clone size: -; CDR3 length: 11; V gene: TRBV25-1
CDR3 DNA: TGCGCCAGCAGTTGGCAGGGGGACACCGGGGAGCTGTTTTTT; CDR3 protein: CASSWQGDTGELFF; J gene: TRBJ2-2; D gene: TRBD1; clone size: once; CDR3 length: 14; V gene: TRBV5-1
CDR3 DNA: TGTGCCAGCAGCTCACGACTAGCGGATACGCAGTATTTT; CDR3 protein: CASSSRLADTQYF; J gene: TRBJ2-3; D gene: TRBD2; clone size: once; CDR3 length: 13; V gene: TRBV7-3
CDR3 DNA: TGTGCCAGCTCGCCCCTCGACAGTAGCTATGGCTACACCTTC; CDR3 protein: CASSPLDSSYGYTF; J gene: TRBJ1-2; D gene: -; clone size: -; CDR3 length: 14; V gene: TRBV18
CDR3 DNA: TGTGCCAGCAGCCGCGAACGCGGGACAGGGGAAGGTCAGCCCCAGCATTTT; CDR3 protein: CASSRERGTGEGQPQHF; J gene: TRBJ1-5; D gene: TRBD1; clone size: -; CDR3 length: 17; V gene: TRBV4-2
CDR3 DNA: TGTGCCAGCAGCTTAGTCCCAGACAATCAGCCCCAGCATTTT; CDR3 protein: CASSLVPDNQPQHF; J gene: TRBJ1-5; D gene: -; clone size: -; CDR3 length: 14; V gene: TRBV7-6
CDR3 DNA: TGTGCCATCAGGCCCGATCTAAACAGGGGATTGAACACTGAAGCTTTCTTT; CDR3 protein: CAIRPDLNRGLNTEAFF; J gene: TRBJ1-1; D gene: TRBD1; clone size: -; CDR3 length: 17; V gene: TRBV10-3
CDR3 DNA: TGTGCCAGCAGCCGTGACAGGGCTGCTGGAAACACCATATATTTT; CDR3 protein: CASSRDRAAGNTIYF; J gene: TRBJ1-3; D gene: TRBD1; clone size: -; CDR3 length: 15; V gene: TRBV7-2
CDR3 DNA: TGCAGCGTTGTCGCGGGAGGGATCAATGAGCAGTTCTTC; CDR3 protein: CSVVAGGINEQFF; J gene: TRBJ2-1; D gene: TRBD2; clone size: -; CDR3 length: 13; V gene: TRBV29-1
CDR3 DNA: TGCGCCAGCAGCCCGGGACTAACCTACGAGCAGTACTTC; CDR3 protein: CASSPGLTYEQYF; J gene: TRBJ2-7; D gene: TRBD2; clone size: -; CDR3 length: 13; V gene: TRBV5-1
CDR3 DNA: TGTGCCAGCAGTGACAAGGGGGACACCGGGGAGCTGTTTTTT; CDR3 protein: CASSDKGDTGELFF; J gene: TRBJ2-2; D gene: -; clone size: -; CDR3 length: 14; V gene: TRBV6-1
CDR3 DNA: TGTGCTAGTGGTTTGATTCTGGGTGTAGCGGGGAACACCGGGGAGCTGTTTTTT; CDR3 protein: CASGLILGVAGNTGELFF; J gene: TRBJ2-2; D gene: TRBD2; clone size: -; CDR3 length: 18; V gene: TRBV12-5
CDR3 DNA: TGTGCCAGCAGTGAAGGGATGGGAGCAGGGGCCAACGTCCTGACTTTC; CDR3 protein: CASSEGMGAGANVLTF; J gene: TRBJ2-6; D gene: -; clone size: few; CDR3 length: 16; V gene: TRBV2
CDR3 DNA: TGTGCCAGTACCCCTTCCACAGGGTATAGCAATCAGCCCCAGCATTTT; CDR3 protein: CASTPSTGYSNQPQHF; J gene: TRBJ1-5; D gene: -; clone size: few; CDR3 length: 16; V gene: TRBV19
CDR3 DNA: TGTGCCAGCAGCGACCCCAGGACAGGGGATGCACCCCTCCACTTT; CDR3 protein: CASSDPRTGDAPLHF; J gene: TRBJ1-6; D gene: TRBD1; clone size: once; CDR3 length: 15; V gene: TRBV9
CDR3 DNA: TGTGCTAGCAGCTTGGGATGGGGGGACCAAGCTTCCTACGAGCAGTACTTC; CDR3 protein: CASSLGWGDQASYEQYF; J gene: TRBJ2-7; D gene: -; clone size: -; CDR3 length: 17; V gene: TRBV7-7
CDR3 DNA: TGTGCCAGCAGCTCACAGGGTTACTCAGAGACCCAGTACTTC; CDR3 protein: CASSSQGYSETQYF; J gene: TRBJ2-5; D gene: -; clone size: -; CDR3 length: 14; V gene: TRBV7-2
CDR3 DNA: TGCGCCAGCAGCCAAGATGGCGGGGGCGGGGGGGCCGTCGAGACCCAGTACTTC; CDR3 protein: CASSQDGGGGGAVETQYF; J gene: TRBJ2-5; D gene: TRBD2; clone size: few; CDR3 length: 18; V gene: TRBV4-3
CDR3 DNA: TGTGCCAGCAGTTTACACGCTACTTACGAGCAGTACTTC; CDR3 protein: CASSLHATYEQYF; J gene: TRBJ2-7; D gene: -; clone size: -; CDR3 length: 13; V gene: TRBV28